These 15 T cell receptor beta chains originate from one sample sequenced in a study of blood T cell repertoires in COVID-19 (dated by TCRdb to 2018 to 2021). Library preparation employed the immunoSEQ multiplex PCR assay. TCRdb re-hosts the immuneACCESS table, in-frame sequences only. Its copies lack some clones; in the studies checked, an unresolved V gene accounts for under half of them, and the cause for the rest is not known. The sample has about 180,000 clones on record, about 86% of them singletons. Under 9.5% of the sample lies in the top ten. Sequences were obtained from peripheral blood. The receptors shown here come from a middle-aged man with active or convalescent COVID-19.

This sequence joins TRBV2 and TRBJ1-5, with TRBD1 identical over 7 bases. The CDR3 consists of 14 residues. The V and J ends lost 6 bases and 7 bases, in that order; junction bases with no gene match: 9. Germline loops: CDR1 SNHLY, CDR2 FYNNEI. Written as DNA, the CDR3 is TGTGCCAGCAGCGAGACAGGGAAGGGACAGCCCCAGCATTTT. This codes for CASSETGKGQPQHF.

J is TRBJ2-5 and V is TRBV3-1 (or the pseudogene TRBV3-2), with 8 bases fitting TRBD2. CDR3 length equals 16 residues. Germline CDR1 is LGHDT and CDR2 is YNNKEL (reference sequence). V lost 3 bases and J lost 2; bases outside the gene matches: 8. This chain's CDR3 is CASSQRAGGRQETQYF. The CDR3 DNA sequence: TGTGCCAGCAGCCAGAGGGCGGGAGGCCGTCAAGAGACCCAGTACTTC.

V is TRBV29-1 and J is TRBJ2-1, with TRBD1 matching 7 bases. The V segment lost 5 bases and the J segment 9 bases; nucleotides outside the gene matches: 10. The CDR3 has 13 amino acids. CDR1 SQVTM and CDR2 ANQGSEA come from the germline V gene. The CDR3 DNA reads TGCAGCGTTACCACAGGGGCGGGCGGTGAGCAGTTCTTC. Protein sequence: CSVTTGAGGEQFF.

This chain uses TRBV7-9 with TRBJ2-3, with D perhaps TRBD1 (5 bases). CDR3 size: 12 residues. V was pared by 4 bases and J by 6 bases, with 8 bases between. Germline V gene sequence: CDR1 SEHNR, CDR2 FQNEAQ (reference sequence). The CDR3 bases are TGTGCCAGCAGCTCAGGGTGGGATACGCAGTATTTT. It specifies CASSSGWDTQYF.

This chain joins TRBV6-4 and TRBJ1-2; D not resolved. Germline-derived CDR1 and CDR2 are MRHNA and SNTAGT. The CDR3 is made up of 14 amino acids. The V and J ends lost 4 bases and 8 bases respectively, with 17 bases between them. This CDR3 is CASSVNQNSAGYTF. CDR3 DNA sequence: TGTGCCAGCAGTGTCAATCAAAACAGTGCCGGCTACACCTTC.

The chain is built from TRBV5-5 and TRBJ1-2, with 7 bases that match TRBD1. The germline V gene encodes CDR1 SGHKS and CDR2 YYEKEE (reference sequence). The CDR3 contains 14 residues. V gave up 0 bases and J gave up 10 bases; unmatched junction bases: 9. CDR3 sequence reads: CASSLVVQGQLYTF. The CDR3 bases are TGTGCCAGCAGCTTGGTAGTACAGGGGCAACTCTACACCTTC.

The chain links TRBV6-4 to TRBJ2-1, with D possibly being TRBD1 (6 bases). Trimming removed 2 bases from V and 0 bases from J, with 8 bases in between. The CDR3 has 15 amino acids. Per the germline V gene, CDR1 is MRHNA and CDR2 is SNTAGT. The CDR3 region has the DNA TGTGCCAGCAGTGACGGACAGAGCTCCTACAATGAGCAGTTCTTC. Amino acid sequence: CASSDGQSSYNEQFF.

The V call is TRBV7-3, the J call TRBJ2-7; the match to TRBD1 covers 7 bases. This CDR3 spans 14 amino acids. V trimming: 5 bases; J trimming: 0 bases; junction bases outside the gene matches: 4. Per the germline V gene, CDR1 is SGHTA and CDR2 is FQGTGA. The CDR3 loop is CASSRDSNSYEQYF. In DNA form, the CDR3 reads TGTGCCAGCAGCCGGGACAGCAACTCCTACGAGCAGTACTTC.

The gene calls are TRBV24-1 and TRBJ2-4; unclear D gene. V was cut by 1 base and J by 3 bases, with 15 bases left in between. The germline V gene has CDR1 KGHDR and CDR2 SFDVKD. The CDR3 is made up of 17 amino acids. CDR3 loop: CATSDFAPPPGKNIQYF. CDR3 coding DNA: TGTGCCACCAGTGATTTTGCACCCCCTCCAGGCAAAAACATTCAGTACTTC.

The rearrangement uses TRBV2 and TRBJ1-4; 9 positions agree with TRBD1. Germline CDR1 SNHLY, CDR2 FYNNEI. The CDR3 is 14 residues long. The trim removed 6 bases at V and 5 bases at J, leaving 4 bases unmatched. The CDR3 bases are TGTGCCAGCAGCGTACAGGGGGCGAATGAAAAACTGTTTTTT. This codes for CASSVQGANEKLFF.

The rearrangement uses TRBV18 and TRBJ1-6, with TRBD1 identical over 8 bases. There are 17 residues in the CDR3. Germline V gives CDR1 KGHSH, CDR2 LQKENI. V gave up 3 bases and J gave up 8 bases; unmatched junction bases: 12. This chain's CDR3 is CASSPEIDRGVYSPLHF. CDR3 nucleotides: TGTGCCAGCTCACCGGAAATCGACAGGGGCGTCTATTCACCCCTCCACTTT.

The chain joins TRBV7-3 to TRBJ2-7; D unresolved. From germline, CDR1 is SGHTA and CDR2 FQGTGA. V was pared by 1 base and J by 2 bases, with 9 bases between. There are 14 residues in the CDR3. The CDR3 loop reads CASSLNHKTYEQYF. CDR3 coding DNA: TGTGCCAGCAGCTTAAACCACAAGACCTACGAGCAGTACTTC.

V usage is TRBV6-5 and J usage is TRBJ1-2; 9 bases are shared with TRBD1. There are 16 residues in the CDR3. After removal of 2 bases from V and 7 bases from J, the junction contained 11 bases not matched to a gene. Germline V gene data show CDR1 as MNHEY and CDR2 as SVGAGI. The CDR3 DNA reads TGTGCCAGCAGTTACACGCATCCCGGGACAGGGATTGGCTACACCTTC. Encoded protein: CASSYTHPGTGIGYTF.

The J gene is TRBJ2-5, the V gene TRBV5-4; tentative D call: TRBD1 (6 bases). The germline V gene encodes CDR1 SGHNT and CDR2 YYREEE (reference sequence). Trimming took 4 bases from V and 3 from J, leaving 13 bases between them. This CDR3 comprises 14 residues. CDR3 amino acids: CASSLTGFKETQYF. CDR3 in DNA: TGTGCCAGCAGCCTAACAGGGTTCAAAGAGACCCAGTACTTC.

The chain carries TRBV28 and TRBJ1-3; D might be TRBD1 (5 bases). Trimming took off 3 bases at V and 1 base at J, with 7 bases between the two ends. Germline V gives CDR1 MDHEN, CDR2 SYDVKM. This CDR3 is 14 amino acids long. CDR3 loop: CASSFRVSGNTIYF. As DNA, the CDR3 is TGTGCCAGCAGTTTCAGGGTTTCTGGAAACACCATATATTTT.